Shown below are 2 T cell receptor beta chains from a single sample sequenced in a study of shared clonotypes between healthy human individuals. Using immunoSEQ multiplex PCR, the repertoire was profiled, and TCRdb retains in-frame clones only, with some absent. This table has some 1,600,000 clones, roughly 98% appearing once. Sample: naive CD4+ T cells sorted from blood. Subset given: CD45RA+ positively selected. These TCRs come from a man aged 25-45 years in good health.

V and J are TRBV5-4 and TRBJ2-1; possibly TRBD1 for D (5 bases). This CDR3 has 15 amino acids. The germline V gene has CDR1 SGHNT and CDR2 YYREEE (reference sequence). V was trimmed by 0 bases and J by 9 bases, leaving 16 bases between them. Written as DNA, the CDR3 is TGTGCCAGCAGCTTGGATGGGGCTACCGCGACTGAGCAGTTCTTC. Encoded protein: CASSLDGATATEQFF.

This clone was seen a single time. In nucleotides, the CDR3 is TGTGCCAGCAGCTTACCACTAGCGGGAGGTCCGGGGGCTTACGAGCAGTACTTC. Its protein product is CASSLPLAGGPGAYEQYF. The rearrangement joins TRBV7-9 to TRBJ2-7; 12 bases match TRBD2. From germline, CDR1 is SEHNR and CDR2 FQNEAQ (reference sequence). The CDR3 is 18 residues long. The J segment lost 4 bases and the V segment lost 2 bases, leaving 12 bases of the junction unmatched.